Sequencing of this T cell receptor beta chain was carried out in a study of beta chain features in type 1 diabetes. Study as a whole: Healthy donors resembled patients in age, gender and cell yields. Study outcomes and limitations: All four CD4+ subsets from Type 1 diabetes patients carried moderately but significantly shorter TCRB CDR3s.

Trimming took 5 bases from V and 3 from J, leaving 13 bases between them. The germline gives CDR1 SNHLY, CDR2 FYNNEI. The CDR3 is made up of 14 amino acids. Isolated RNA was reverse transcribed in full, so expressed TCRB transcripts were sequenced. Data came from immunoSEQ multiplex PCR; TCRdb stores just in-frame clones and leaves some out. Among around 130,000 clones, 7% to 10% were seen once, and the ten largest hold around 0.79%. Of note for this clone: The antigen remains undetermined.

The gene calls are TRBV2 and TRBJ1-1; TRBD1 might be the D (6 bases). The clonotype originates from a man in his thirties or forties with type 1 diabetes. The sequenced sample was central memory CD4+ T cells from blood. As DNA, the CDR3 is TGTGCCAGCAGTTATAGGGGGAGCGACACTGAAGCTTTCTTT. This codes for CASSYRGSDTEAFF.